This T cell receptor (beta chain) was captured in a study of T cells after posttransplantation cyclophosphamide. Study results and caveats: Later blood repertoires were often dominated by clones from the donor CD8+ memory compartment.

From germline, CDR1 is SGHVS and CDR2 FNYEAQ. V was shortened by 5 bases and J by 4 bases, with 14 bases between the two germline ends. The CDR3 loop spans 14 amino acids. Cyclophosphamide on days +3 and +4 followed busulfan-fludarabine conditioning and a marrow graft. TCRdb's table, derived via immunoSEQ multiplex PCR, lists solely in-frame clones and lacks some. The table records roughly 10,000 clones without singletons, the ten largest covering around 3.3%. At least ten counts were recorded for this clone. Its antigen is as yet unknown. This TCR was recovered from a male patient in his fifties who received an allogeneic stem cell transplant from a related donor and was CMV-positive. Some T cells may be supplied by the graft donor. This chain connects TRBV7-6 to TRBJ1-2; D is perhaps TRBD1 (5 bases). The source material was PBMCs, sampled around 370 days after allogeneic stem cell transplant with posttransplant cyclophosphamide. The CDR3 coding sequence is TGTGCCAGCAGCCCCTCGACAGACTTCTATGGCTACACCTTC. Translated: CASSPSTDFYGYTF.